What follows is one T cell receptor beta chain and its context. This CDR3 contains 13 residues. Trimming left V 4 bases short and J 5 bases short, with 9 bases between. Germline lookup yields CDR1 SGDLS and CDR2 YYNGEE. Clones were read by immunoSEQ multiplex PCR, and TCRdb kept only the in-frame ones, dropping some. The profile covers approximately 97,000 clones, with about 86% appearing a single time and approximately 14% taken by the ten largest. This specimen comes from a study of control samples from healthy donors and cancer patients. The specimen was blood. V usage is TRBV9 and J usage is TRBJ2-2; no definite D call. The TCR comes from a man younger than 45 in good health. CDR3 DNA sequence: TGTGCCAGCAGCCAACAACCAACCGGGGAGCTGTTTTTT. This translates into CASSQQPTGELFF.